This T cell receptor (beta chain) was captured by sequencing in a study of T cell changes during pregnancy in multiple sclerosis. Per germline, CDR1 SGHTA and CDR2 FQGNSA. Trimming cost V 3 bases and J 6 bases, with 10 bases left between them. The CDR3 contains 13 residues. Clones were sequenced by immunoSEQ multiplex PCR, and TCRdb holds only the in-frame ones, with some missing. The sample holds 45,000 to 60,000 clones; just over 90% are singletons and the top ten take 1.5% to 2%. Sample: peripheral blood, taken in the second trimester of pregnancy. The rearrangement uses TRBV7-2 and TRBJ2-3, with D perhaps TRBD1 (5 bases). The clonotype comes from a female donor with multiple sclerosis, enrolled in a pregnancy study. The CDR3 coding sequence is TGTGCCAGCAGCTTTCAGGGTGTGGATACGCAGTATTTT. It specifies CASSFQGVDTQYF.